What follows are 25 T cell receptor beta chains derived from one specimen sequenced in a study of cytomegalovirus exposure and HLA in healthy donors (dated by TCRdb to the late 2010s). Library preparation used the immunoSEQ multiplex PCR assay. For the multiplex PCR, a mixture combining 60 forward primers for TCR Vbeta segments and 13 reverse primers for TCR Jbeta segments was used. TCRdb provides this immuneACCESS table in a form limited to in-frame rearrangements. Some clones are lacking; in checked studies, under half of them reflect an unresolved V gene, and why the rest are absent is not known. The sample data list about 130,000 clones, and 80% to 85% of these were observed just once. The ten most abundant clones make up about 1% of the sample. Sequencing used PBMCs. These TCRs come from a woman between 25 and 40 years old in good health and CMV-seronegative.

The V call is TRBV18, the J call TRBJ2-3; TRBD2 matches at 7 bases. The trim removed 4 bases at V and 5 bases at J, leaving 9 bases unmatched. Looked up from germline, CDR1 is KGHSH and CDR2 is LQKENI. The CDR3 sequence is 15 residues long. CDR3 bases: TGTGCCAGCTCACGCGGACTAGATGGAGAAGATACGCAGTATTTT. Its protein product is CASSRGLDGEDTQYF.

This clone was observed a handful of times. The chain employs TRBV18 and TRBJ1-1; TRBD1 might be the D (6 bases). Trimming cost V 4 bases and J 3 bases, with 9 bases left between them. This CDR3 has 13 residues. Germline CDR1 KGHSH, CDR2 LQKENI. The DNA of the CDR3 is TGTGCCAGCTCACAGGGGGTTGACACTGAAGCTTTCTTT. Protein: CASSQGVDTEAFF.

The V gene is TRBV4-1, the J gene TRBJ1-5; maybe TRBD1 (6 bases). V was shortened by 1 base and J by 3 bases, with 13 bases between the two germline ends. The CDR3 has 16 residues. Germline-derived CDR1 and CDR2 are MGHRA and YSYEKL. The CDR3 region is CASSQGQDRVNQPQHF. CDR3 coding DNA: TGCGCCAGCAGCCAAGGTCAGGACAGAGTCAATCAGCCCCAGCATTTT.

This clone was recorded only once. The chain is built from TRBV7-8 and TRBJ2-7, with TRBD2 as a possible D gene (6 bases). Germline V CDR1 and CDR2: SGHVS, FQNEAQ. V lost 5 bases to trimming and J lost 3 bases, with 14 bases between them. The CDR3 length is 14 residues. CDR3: CASSGLREHYEQYF. As DNA, the CDR3 is TGTGCCAGCAGCGGCCTCCGGGAGCACTACGAGCAGTACTTC. Full variable domain (outside the CDR3, taken from reference TRBV7-8 and TRBJ2-7): GAGVSQSPRYKVAKRGQDVALRCDPISGHVSLFWYQQALGQGPEFLTYFQNEAQLDKSGLPSDRFFAERPEGSVSTLKIQRTQQEDSAVYLCASSGLREHYEQYFGPGTRLTVT.

V and J are TRBV30 and TRBJ2-5; 9 nucleotides line up with TRBD1. TRBJ2-7 matches the DNA end more closely, so the J call is doubtful. The CDR3 has 13 amino acids. In germline, CDR1 is GTSNPN, CDR2 SVGIG (reference sequence). CDR3 in amino acids: CAGRDRGAYEQYF. The CDR3, as DNA: TGTGCCGGGCGAGACAGGGGGGCCTACGAGCAGTACTTC.

This chain uses TRBV11-3 with TRBJ2-7; TRBD2 aligns across 12 bases. The germline V gene encodes CDR1 SGHNT and CDR2 YENEEA. The CDR3 is made up of 16 amino acids. V dropped 4 bases and J dropped 6; count of bases not matched to a gene: 10. CDR3 protein: CASSSRTSGKVGEQYF. The CDR3 region has the DNA TGTGCCAGCAGCTCGCGGACTAGCGGGAAGGTAGGCGAGCAGTACTTC.

The V call is TRBV21-1, the J call TRBJ1-5; the tabulated D call, TRBD1, remains unverified against the DNA. TRBV21-1 corresponds to a pseudogene. This CDR3 contains 18 residues. CDR3 protein: CASLEIQGTGFGDQPQHF. In DNA, the CDR3 is TGTGCCAGCCTAGAGATACAGGGGACGGGGTTCGGGGATCAGCCCCAGCATTTT.

V usage is TRBV6-8 and J usage is TRBJ2-7; 7 positions match TRBD2. The J segment lost 3 bases and the V segment lost 0 bases, leaving 2 bases of the junction unmatched. The CDR3 totals 14 residues. Germline values: CDR1 MNHGY, CDR2 SAAAGT. The CDR3 reads CASSYSGGSYEQYF. DNA of the CDR3: TGTGCCAGCAGTTACTCGGGCGGGAGCTACGAGCAGTACTTC.

V usage is TRBV29-1 and J usage is TRBJ2-3; no reliable D call. V lost 1 base, J lost 0 bases, and 8 bases lay in between. The CDR3 loop spans 14 amino acids. CDR1 and CDR2 from the germline V gene are SQVTM and ANQGSEA. DNA for the CDR3: TGCAGCGTTGAAGTCAGCGCCAGCACAGATACGCAGTATTTT. This sequence encodes CSVEVSASTDTQYF.

The CDR3 spells CSVEVQGAGNTEAFF. In nucleotides, the CDR3 is TGCAGCGTTGAAGTACAGGGGGCCGGGAACACTGAAGCTTTCTTT. The gene calls are TRBV29-1 and TRBJ1-1; 9 bases line up with TRBD1. This CDR3 contains 15 residues. The germline V gene has CDR1 SQVTM and CDR2 ANQGSEA. V was clipped by 1 base and J by 1 base; unmatched bases: 4.

The genes are TRBV19 and TRBJ2-3; TRBD2 matches at 8 bases. The CDR3 runs 18 residues. Germline V CDR1 and CDR2: LNHDA, SQIVND (reference sequence). Trimming took 0 bases from V and 4 from J; bases not matched to a gene: 12. CDR3 nucleotide sequence: TGTGCCAGTAGTATAGATCGATGGGGCGGGAGGAGAGCAGATACGCAGTATTTT. Its protein is CASSIDRWGGRRADTQYF.

J is TRBJ2-3 and V is TRBV2; the match to TRBD2 covers 7 bases. The germline CDR1 and CDR2 sequences are SNHLY and FYNNEI. The CDR3 has 14 residues. J lost 0 bases, V lost 8 bases, and 5 bases had no gene match. The chain's CDR3 is CASQPSGSTDTQYF. CDR3 in DNA: TGTGCCAGCCAGCCTAGCGGAAGCACAGATACGCAGTATTTT.

The chain employs TRBV5-5 and TRBJ2-3; a weak D match, TRBD1 (6 bases). Germline V CDR1 and CDR2: SGHKS, YYEKEE (reference sequence). V lost 4 bases and J lost 0, with 9 bases in between. The CDR3 sequence is 14 residues long. The CDR3 DNA is TGTGCCAGCAGCGACGGACAGAGCACAGATACGCAGTATTTT. As protein: CASSDGQSTDTQYF.

V gene TRBV11-2 combines with J gene TRBJ2-7; TRBD1 matches 7 bases. CDR1 is SGHAT and CDR2 is FQNNGV in the germline V gene. The CDR3 is made up of 16 amino acids. J gave up 6 bases and V 2 bases, and 13 bases lay outside the gene matches. In DNA form, the CDR3 reads TGTGCCAGCAGCTTAAGGGGGCTCGGAGGTCCTGTCGAGCAGTACTTC. Translated: CASSLRGLGGPVEQYF.

J is TRBJ2-2 and V is TRBV7-3; 8 nucleotides match TRBD2. This CDR3 spans 16 amino acids. Germline assignment: CDR1 SGHTA and CDR2 FQGTGA. V lost 6 bases, J lost 6 bases, and 12 bases stayed unmatched. The CDR3 sequence: CASSPGGVRGAGELFF. The DNA for the CDR3 is TGTGCCAGCAGTCCGGGAGGGGTCAGGGGTGCCGGGGAGCTGTTTTTT.

The rearrangement uses TRBV4-2 and TRBJ2-7; TRBD2 agrees at 7 bases. Looked up from germline, CDR1 is LGHNA and CDR2 is YNFKEQ. The CDR3 is 16 residues long. V shed 0 bases, J shed 6 bases, and the junction held 11 bases outside the gene matches. The CDR3 DNA reads as TGTGCCAGCAGCCAAGATCTTCCTAGCGGTCGAGGCGAGCAGTACTTC. It is translated as CASSQDLPSGRGEQYF.

This clone turned up a few times. V and J are TRBV13 and TRBJ2-7; 14 bases are a match to TRBD2. J was trimmed by 7 bases and V by 4 bases; bases with no gene match: 3. The germline CDR1 and CDR2 sequences are PRHDT and FYEKMQ (reference sequence). The CDR3 spans 14 residues. The CDR3 sequence is CASSSTSGRGEQYF. The CDR3 region has the DNA TGTGCCAGCAGCTCGACTAGCGGGAGGGGGGAGCAGTACTTC.

The chain combines TRBV5-4 with TRBJ2-1; 9 nucleotides align to TRBD1. Looked up from germline, CDR1 is SGHNT and CDR2 is YYREEE (reference sequence). Losses at the gene ends were 4 bases for V and 8 bases for J; bases not matched to a gene: 4. The CDR3 spans 13 residues. CDR3 region: CASSTRTGDEQFF. In nucleotides, the CDR3 is TGTGCCAGCAGCACCCGGACAGGGGATGAGCAGTTCTTC.

This chain links TRBV19 with TRBJ1-2; the D gene is possibly TRBD1 (5 bases). Germline V gives CDR1 LNHDA, CDR2 SQIVND (reference sequence). The CDR3 spans 13 residues. Trimming cost V 5 bases and J 2 bases, with 9 bases left between them. CDR3 sequence reads: CASSSTVNYGYTF. CDR3 nucleotides: TGTGCCAGTAGTTCGACAGTGAACTATGGCTACACCTTC.

The chain has TRBV7-2 and TRBJ2-2; tentative D call: TRBD1 (6 bases). V shed 3 bases and J shed 5 bases, with 7 bases lying between them. The CDR3 is made up of 13 amino acids. Germline assignment: CDR1 SGHTA and CDR2 FQGNSA. CDR3 in amino acids: CASSFQGTGELFF. As DNA, the CDR3 is TGTGCCAGCAGCTTCCAGGGGACCGGGGAGCTGTTTTTT.

This clone was detected only once. The rearrangement joins TRBV27 to TRBJ1-1; D may be TRBD1 (6 bases). The V and J ends lost 9 bases and 7 bases respectively, with 15 bases between them. Germline V gene lookup returns CDR1 MNHEY and CDR2 SMNVEV (reference sequence). This CDR3 contains 12 residues. The CDR3 bases are TGTGCCAGTTACACAGGGATTGGTGAAGCTTTCTTT. Protein: CASYTGIGEAFF.

This clone is a singleton in its sample. The gene calls are TRBV13 and TRBJ2-1; D perhaps matches TRBD1 (5 bases). Germline assignment: CDR1 PRHDT and CDR2 FYEKMQ (reference sequence). The ends were cut back, 3 bases at V and 7 bases at J, with 10 bases in the middle. This CDR3 contains 13 residues. The CDR3 here is CASSFDRRNEQFF. CDR3 nucleotides: TGTGCCAGCAGCTTCGACAGAAGGAATGAGCAGTTCTTC. The whole variable domain, filled in from reference TRBV13 and TRBJ2-1, reads AAGVIQSPRHLIKEKRETATLKCYPIPRHDTVYWYQQGPGQDPQFLISFYEKMQSDKGSIPDRFSAQQFSDYHSELNMSSLELGDSALYFCASSFDRRNEQFFGPGTRLTVL.

The chain uses TRBV5-1 and TRBJ2-2; 7 nucleotides match TRBD1. Germline values: CDR1 SGHRS, CDR2 YFSETQ. Trimming took 4 bases from V and 2 from J; bases not matched to a gene: 8. The CDR3 contains 16 residues. CDR3 loop: CASSARQGLNTGELFF. The CDR3 DNA reads TGCGCCAGCAGCGCCCGACAGGGCCTTAACACCGGGGAGCTGTTTTTT.

The gene calls are TRBV9 and TRBJ2-1; 8 bases agree with TRBD1. The junction had 9 bases not matched to a gene; V was cut back by 0 bases and J by 1 base. The CDR3 spans 18 residues. The germline CDR1 and CDR2 sequences are SGDLS and YYNGEE. CDR3: CASSVGGAGQGSYNEQFF. CDR3 nucleotide sequence: TGTGCCAGCAGCGTAGGGGGGGCAGGACAGGGATCCTACAATGAGCAGTTCTTC.

This rearrangement joins TRBV4-3 to TRBJ1-2, with D possibly TRBD1 on 5 matching bases. The CDR3 has 13 amino acids. Germline values: CDR1 LGHNA, CDR2 YSLEER. V lost 1 base and J 8 bases, leaving 11 bases between the germline ends. The CDR3 loop is CASSQGEGRGYTF. Written as DNA, the CDR3 is TGCGCCAGCAGCCAAGGGGAGGGGAGGGGCTACACCTTC.